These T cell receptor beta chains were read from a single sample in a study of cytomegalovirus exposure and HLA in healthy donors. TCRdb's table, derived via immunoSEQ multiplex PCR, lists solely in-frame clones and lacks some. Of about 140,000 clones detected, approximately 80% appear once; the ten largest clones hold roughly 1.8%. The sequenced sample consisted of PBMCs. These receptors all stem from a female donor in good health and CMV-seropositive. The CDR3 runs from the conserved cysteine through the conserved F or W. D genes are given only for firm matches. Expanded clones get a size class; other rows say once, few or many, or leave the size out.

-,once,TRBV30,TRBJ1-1,TGTGCCTGGAGTGAGGGAGGGTCTGGGGGGGACACTGAAGCTTTCTTT,CAWSEGGSGGDTEAFF
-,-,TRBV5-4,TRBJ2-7,TGTGCCAGCAGCTTTTCGGGGGGCAGGGGTTGGTACGAGCAGTACTTC,CASSFSGGRGWYEQYF
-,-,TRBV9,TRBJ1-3,TGTGCCAGCAGCGCACAGTCGGAGGACACCATATATTTT,CASSAQSEDTIYF
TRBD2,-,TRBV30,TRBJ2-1,TGTGCCTTAGCGGGAGGGTACAATGAGCAGTTCTTC,CALAGGYNEQFF
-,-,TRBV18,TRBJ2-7,TGTGCCAGCTCACCACAGTCTAACCTCTACGAGCAGTACTTC,CASSPQSNLYEQYF
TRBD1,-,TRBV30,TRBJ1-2,TGTGCCTGGAAGGGACAGGGGGCGGGTGGCTATGGCTACACCTTC,CAWKGQGAGGYGYTF
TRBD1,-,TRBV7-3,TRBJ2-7,TGTGCCAGCAGCCCCGGTACAGGGGGCGGAGAGCAGTACTTC,CASSPGTGGGEQYF
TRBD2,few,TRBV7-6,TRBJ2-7,TGTGCCAGCAGCTTAGTGCCAGCGGGAGTTGTCGAGCAGTACTTC,CASSLVPAGVVEQYF
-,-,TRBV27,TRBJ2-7,TGTGCCAGCAGCCGAGGGGGGGGTGGTAGGTCCTACGAGCAGTACTTC,CASSRGGGGRSYEQYF
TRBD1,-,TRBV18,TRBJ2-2,TGTGCCAGCTCACCATTCCAGGGGGCGAACACCGGGGAGCTGTTTTTT,CASSPFQGANTGELFF
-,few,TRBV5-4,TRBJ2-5,TGTGCCAGCAGCCCTAGGGGCCAAGAGACCCAGTACTTC,CASSPRGQETQYF
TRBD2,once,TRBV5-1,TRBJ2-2,TGCGCCAGCAGCGTGGGACTAGCATCGACCGGGGAGCTGTTTTTT,CASSVGLASTGELFF
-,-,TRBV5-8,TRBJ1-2,TGTGCCAGCGCCTTGGGCAGAAGCTATGGCTACACCTTC,CASALGRSYGYTF
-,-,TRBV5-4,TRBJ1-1,TGTGCCAGCAGCGAACTAGGGGGGGCTTTAGCTTTCTTT,CASSELGGALAFF
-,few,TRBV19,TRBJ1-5,TGTGCCAGTAGCGACCGGGTCTATAGCAATCAGCCCCAGCATTTT,CASSDRVYSNQPQHF
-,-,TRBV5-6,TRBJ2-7,TGTGCCAGCAGGGACAGAAACTACGAGCAGTACTTC,CASRDRNYEQYF
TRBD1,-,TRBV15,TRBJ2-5,TGTGCCACCAGCAGAGACAGGGGGTACCAAGAGACCCAGTACTTC,CATSRDRGYQETQYF
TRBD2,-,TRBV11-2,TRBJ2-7,TGTGCCAGCAGCTGGCCGGGACTAGCTTACGAGCAGTACTTC,CASSWPGLAYEQYF
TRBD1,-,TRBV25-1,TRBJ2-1,TGTGCCAGCAGGACAGGGGTCGATTACAATGAGCAGTTCTTC,CASRTGVDYNEQFF
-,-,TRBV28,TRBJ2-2,TGTGCCAGCAGTTTTTCAACGAACACCGGGGAGCTGTTTTTT,CASSFSTNTGELFF